These T cell receptor beta chains were read from a single sample in a study of response to subunit inactivated influenza vaccine. One entry per CDR3 protein, called by TCRdb with MiXCR from the RT-PCR reads. The sample lists more than 700,000 distinct CDR3 sequences, about 20% occurring once. The sequencing here drew on PBMCs from blood, taken 4 to 6 days after vaccination. All receptors come from a man aged 45-60 years who received an inactivated influenza vaccine. The CDR3 runs from the conserved cysteine through the conserved F or W. A D gene is named only where the DNA matches it firmly. Size is stated for part of the rows, as once, few or many counts, or as a class when the clone is expanded.

TGTGCCAGCAGTTTATATGGACCTAGCACAGATACGCAGTATTTT	CASSLYGPSTDTQYF	TRBJ2-3	.	TRBV27	.	15
TGCAGTGCTAGAGATCTAAGCGGGAGGCCCAATGAGCAGTTCTTC	CSARDLSGRPNEQFF	TRBJ2-1	TRBD2	TRBV20-1	.	15
TGTGCCAGCAGCTCGAACTTTCTGGGGACTGAAGCTTTCTTT	CASSSNFLGTEAFF	TRBJ1-1	.	TRBV7-2	few	14
TGTGCCATCAGTATAGAACGTAGGAACATTCAGTACTTC	CAISIERRNIQYF	TRBJ2-4	.	TRBV10-3	.	13
TGTGCCACCAGCAGAGTGAACGTCAGATCAGAGACCCAGTACTTC	CATSRVNVRSETQYF	TRBJ2-5	.	TRBV15	.	15
TGCAGTGCCCGAACACTTCAGTACGAGCAGTACTTC	CSARTLQYEQYF	TRBJ2-7	.	TRBV20-1	few	12
TGCGCCAGCAGCGTCACGGGACAGGACTATGGCTACACCTTC	CASSVTGQDYGYTF	TRBJ1-2	TRBD1	TRBV5-1	.	14
TGCAGTGCTACCAAGTGGCGGGAGGCAAAGGAGCAGTTCTTC	CSATKWREAKEQFF	TRBJ2-1	TRBD2	TRBV20-1	.	14
TGCAGTGCTAGATCGGGTCTACAGGGTCGGGGCTACACCTTC	CSARSGLQGRGYTF	TRBJ1-2	.	TRBV20-1	few	14
TGTGCCAGCAGCTTCGAACCCGGGGAGCTGTTTTTT	CASSFEPGELFF	TRBJ2-2	.	TRBV7-2	.	12
TGTGCCAGCAGCTCACGTCCGACATCGTCCCCCTACAATGAGCAGTTCTTC	CASSSRPTSSPYNEQFF	TRBJ2-1	.	TRBV7-2	many	17
TGCAGCGTTTTACCGTCCGGGACAGGGACCGGGGAGCTGTTTTTT	CSVLPSGTGTGELFF	TRBJ2-2	TRBD1	TRBV29-1	.	15
TGTGCCAGCAGCAAGGACAGGGGGCGTAACGAGCAGTACTTC	CASSKDRGRNEQYF	TRBJ2-7	TRBD1	TRBV6-2/TRBV6-3	.	14
TGTGCCAGCAGTAGCAAGGGGCTGGGGTTTGGCTACACCTTC	CASSSKGLGFGYTF	TRBJ1-2	.	TRBV6-1	few	14
TGTGCCAGCAGCTACAGTCCCGCCCGTCAGGCAGGGGGCTCCTACGAGCAGTACTTC	CASSYSPARQAGGSYEQYF	TRBJ2-7	TRBD1	TRBV11-2	few	19
TGCAGTGCTAGAGATTGGCAGATCACAGATACGCAGTATTTT	CSARDWQITDTQYF	TRBJ2-3	.	TRBV20-1	.	14
TGTGCCATCAGCACAGGGTCCCGAGAGACCCAGTACTTC	CAISTGSRETQYF	TRBJ2-5	.	TRBV10-3	few	13
TGCAGTATACAGGGGCCGTTGATCGCCGGGGAGCTGTTTTTT	CSIQGPLIAGELFF	TRBJ2-2	TRBD1	TRBV20-1	.	14
TGTGCCAGCAGTCGAAGCCGCGGAGAGCAGTACTTC	CASSRSRGEQYF	TRBJ2-7	.	TRBV28	few	12
TGCAGTGCTAGAGAGGGGCACCAAGGGACCGAGCAGTACTTC	CSAREGHQGTEQYF	TRBJ2-7	.	TRBV20-1	few	14
TGTGCCAGTAGTATCCGCCCGGGCAGCTTGAACACTGAAGCTTTCTTT	CASSIRPGSLNTEAFF	TRBJ1-1	.	TRBV19	.	16
TGTGCCACCAGCAGTCCCCAACGTAGCTCCTACAATGAGCAGTTCTTC	CATSSPQRSSYNEQFF	TRBJ2-1	.	TRBV15	.	16
TGCAGTGCTAGAGCCAGGGGCAGTGGCGAGCAGTACTTC	CSARARGSGEQYF	TRBJ2-7	.	TRBV20-1	.	13
TGTGCCACCACTGCGATCCTCACAGAGGAAGCTTTCTTT	CATTAILTEEAFF	TRBJ1-1	.	TRBV6-1	.	13
TGTGCCAGCAGTGCTACTCCGGGACTAGCGGGGCTAAGCACAGATACGCAGTATTTT	CASSATPGLAGLSTDTQYF	TRBJ2-3	TRBD2	TRBV25-1	.	19
TGTGCCAGCAGTTTCGCCAGACTAGCGACCGGCACAGATACGCAGTATTTT	CASSFARLATGTDTQYF	TRBJ2-3	TRBD2	TRBV28	.	17
TGTGCCAGCAGTGAATTTCTTTTGGAGACCCAGTACTTC	CASSEFLLETQYF	TRBJ2-5	.	TRBV6-1	.	13
TGTGCCAGCAATGGACAGGGGGTCAATGAGCAGTTCTTC	CASNGQGVNEQFF	TRBJ2-1	TRBD1	TRBV12-3/TRBV12-4	.	13
TGCAGTGCTAGAGATCGTCAGGGCTTGAACACTGAAGCTTTCTTT	CSARDRQGLNTEAFF	TRBJ1-1	.	TRBV20-1	few	15
TGTGCCAGCAGAGCCGGGAGGGGGGTAGTAGAGACCCAGTACTTC	CASRAGRGVVETQYF	TRBJ2-5	TRBD2	TRBV12-3/TRBV12-4	.	15
TGTGCCTGGAGTCAGCTAGCGGGTCATGAGCAGTTCTTC	CAWSQLAGHEQFF	TRBJ2-1	TRBD2	TRBV30	.	13
TGTGCCACCAGCAGAGATCTGAGGGATGAGCAGTTCTTC	CATSRDLRDEQFF	TRBJ2-1	.	TRBV15	.	13
TGCAGTGCAGGAAGACAGGGAGGGGTTATGGCTGAAGCTTTCTTT	CSAGRQGGVMAEAFF	TRBJ1-1	TRBD1	TRBV20-1	few	15
TGTGCCAGCAGCCGTGATCTAGCGCCCTTCACAGATACGCAGTATTTT	CASSRDLAPFTDTQYF	TRBJ2-3	.	TRBV6-1	.	16
TGCAGTGTAGGTTTGGAGACCCAGTACTTC	CSVGLETQYF	TRBJ2-5	.	TRBV20-1	once	10
TGTGCCAGCAGCGTAGGAAAGGGGACCTACACTGAAGCTTTCTTT	CASSVGKGTYTEAFF	TRBJ1-1	.	TRBV9	once	15
TGCGCCAGTCCTTGGGGGGCTCCCTACGAGCAGTACTTC	CASPWGAPYEQYF	TRBJ2-7	.	TRBV5-1	few	13
TGTGCCAGCAGCTTATCCCTGCTAGCACATCAAGAGACCCAGTACTTC	CASSLSLLAHQETQYF	TRBJ2-5	.	TRBV7-2	.	16
TGTGCCAGCAGTGGGGACAGGGCAAATGAAAAACTGTTTTTT	CASSGDRANEKLFF	TRBJ1-4	TRBD1	TRBV12-3/TRBV12-4	.	14
TGTGCCAGCGGTCTACAGAAAAACACCGGGGAGCTGTTTTTT	CASGLQKNTGELFF	TRBJ2-2	.	TRBV7-2	.	14
TGTGCCTGGAGTTTGGGGGCCGGGGAGCTGTTTTTT	CAWSLGAGELFF	TRBJ2-2	.	TRBV30	.	12
TGTGCCAGCAGCCAAGGGACAGGACCTCACCGGGAGCTGTTTTTT	CASSQGTGPHRELFF	TRBJ2-2	TRBD1	TRBV14	.	15
TGTGCCAGCAGTCCGTGGACAGGGAACTTCGAGCAGTACTTC	CASSPWTGNFEQYF	TRBJ2-7	TRBD1	TRBV28	.	14